This T cell receptor beta chain is drawn from a study of response to subunit inactivated influenza vaccine. Trimming shortened V by 0 bases and J by 5 bases, and 6 bases separated the two germline ends. CDR3 size: 13 residues. Germline V CDR1 and CDR2: SGHRS, YFSETQ. Study observations and caveats: The authors put forward the suggestion that each seasonal influenza vaccination may bring in only a limited number of new T cells.

This clonotype was counted many times. Its matching antigen is unknown. MiXCR, applied by TCRdb to the RT-PCR reads, yields one record per CDR3 protein. Here the sample spans some 640,000 distinct CDR3 sequences, approximately 15% being singletons. This sequence joins TRBV5-1 and TRBJ1-3; D remains unclear. Sequenced here: PBMCs from blood, sampled around 14 days before vaccination. The sequence was obtained from a man in his fifties who received an inactivated influenza vaccine. The chain's CDR3 is CASSLDWRNTIYF. DNA for the CDR3: TGCGCCAGCAGCTTGGATTGGAGAAACACCATATATTTT.